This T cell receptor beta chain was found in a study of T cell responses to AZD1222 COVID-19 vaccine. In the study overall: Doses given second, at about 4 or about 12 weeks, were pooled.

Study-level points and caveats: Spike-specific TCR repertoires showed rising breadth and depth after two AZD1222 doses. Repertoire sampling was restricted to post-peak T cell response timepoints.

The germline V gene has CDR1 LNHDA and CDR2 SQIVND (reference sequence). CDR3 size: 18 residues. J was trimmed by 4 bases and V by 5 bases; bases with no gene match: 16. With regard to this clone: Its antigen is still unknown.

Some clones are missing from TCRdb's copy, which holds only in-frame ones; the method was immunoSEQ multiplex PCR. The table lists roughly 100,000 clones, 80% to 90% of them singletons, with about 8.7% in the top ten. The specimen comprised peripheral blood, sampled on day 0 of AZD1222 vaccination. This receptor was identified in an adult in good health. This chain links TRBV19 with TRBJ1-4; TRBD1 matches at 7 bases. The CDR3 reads CASSAPPSPGQLNEKLFF. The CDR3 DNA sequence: TGTGCCAGTAGTGCACCTCCCTCTCCGGGACAGCTTAATGAAAAACTGTTTTTT.